Listed here are 10 T cell receptor beta chains from one sample, sequenced in a study of blood T cell repertoires in COVID-19. This table comes from immunoSEQ multiplex PCR, and its TCRdb copy is limited to in-frame clones, with some not included. Of roughly 240,000 clones in the sample, roughly 85% were seen once. Sequencing input: PBMCs or T cells enriched from blood (not recorded which). The source is a woman in her thirties or forties who had been exposed to COVID-19.

CDR3 nucleotide sequence: TGTGCCAGCAGTTCCCCGGGAGCCGCCGCCGGCTACACCTTC. Amino acid sequence: CASSSPGAAAGYTF. The V gene is TRBV28, the J gene TRBJ1-2, with D hard to call. Trimming left V 4 bases short and J 8 bases short, with 17 bases between. CDR1 MDHEN and CDR2 SYDVKM come from the germline V gene. The length of the CDR3 is 14 residues.

The chain employs TRBV28 and TRBJ1-2; the match to TRBD1 covers 7 bases. The J segment lost 1 base and the V segment lost 5 bases, leaving 4 bases of the junction unmatched. This CDR3 is 14 amino acids long. Per germline, CDR1 MDHEN and CDR2 SYDVKM. This chain's CDR3 is CASSGQDNNYGYTF. The CDR3 bases are TGTGCCAGCAGTGGACAGGACAATAACTATGGCTACACCTTC.

V and J are TRBV29-1 and TRBJ1-3; D remains ambiguous. CDR3 length: 13 amino acids. V was pared by 6 bases and J by 3 bases, with 12 bases between. CDR1 and CDR2 from the germline V gene are SQVTM and ANQGSEA. The CDR3 DNA reads as TGCAGCGTCGCCCGAGAGGGTGGAAACACCATATATTTT. Amino acids: CSVAREGGNTIYF.

The chain has TRBV7-2 and TRBJ1-6; D gene ambiguous. V was cut by 5 bases and J by 7 bases, with 6 bases left in between. The CDR3 covers 12 residues. Germline values: CDR1 SGHTA, CDR2 FQGNSA. The CDR3 reads CASSTQNSPLHF. CDR3 bases: TGTGCCAGCAGCACACAGAATTCACCCCTCCACTTT.

V usage is TRBV19 and J usage is TRBJ1-3; D is unclear. V lost 0 bases, J lost 0 bases, and 6 bases lay in between. There are 15 residues in the CDR3. Germline V lookup: CDR1 LNHDA, CDR2 SQIVND (reference sequence). Here the CDR3 reads CASSIEAVSGNTIYF. CDR3 DNA: TGTGCCAGTAGTATAGAGGCAGTCTCTGGAAACACCATATATTTT.

The chain joins TRBV6-5 to TRBJ1-1; no definite D call. The ends were cut back, 11 bases at V and 2 bases at J, with 9 bases in the middle. CDR1 is MNHEY, CDR2 SVGAGI, per germline. This CDR3 has 11 amino acids. CDR3 loop: CAGVTNTEAFF. The CDR3 bases are TGTGCCGGAGTTACCAACACTGAAGCTTTCTTT.

The rearrangement joins TRBV27 to TRBJ1-6; tentatively, D is TRBD1 (5 bases). CDR1 and CDR2 from the germline V gene are MNHEY and SMNVEV (reference sequence). The CDR3 contains 15 residues. Trimming cost V 6 bases and J 6 bases, with 15 bases left between them. CDR3 in DNA: TGTGCCAGCAGGGGACGCACGGGGGTTAATTCACCCCTCCACTTT. This gives the protein CASRGRTGVNSPLHF.

The chain employs TRBV19 and TRBJ1-6; D possibly corresponds to TRBD1 (5 bases). Germline CDR1 and CDR2: LNHDA and SQIVND (reference sequence). V was shortened by 11 bases and J by 8 bases, with 16 bases between the two germline ends. The CDR3 covers 13 residues. The CDR3 DNA sequence: TGTGCCGGTTTCTCGACAGCCCATTCACCCCTCCACTTT. This codes for CAGFSTAHSPLHF. Full variable domain (outside the CDR3, taken from reference TRBV19 and TRBJ1-6): DGGITQSPKYLFRKEGQNVTLSCEQNLNHDAMYWYRQDPGQGLRLIYYSQIVNDFQKGDIAEGYSVSREKKESFPLTVTSAQKNPTAFYLCAGFSTAHSPLHFGNGTRLTVT.

For the CDR3, the DNA is TGTGCCAGCAGCTCGACAGTCAAAGGCAATCAGCCCCAGCATTTT. Translation: CASSSTVKGNQPQHF. This chain uses TRBV5-6 with TRBJ1-5; TRBD1 is a possible D gene (5 bases). V was pared by 3 bases and J by 2 bases, with 12 bases between. The length of the CDR3 is 15 residues. Germline values: CDR1 SGHDT, CDR2 YYEEEE.

The chain carries TRBV6-6 and TRBJ1-4, with no clear D. The germline V gene encodes CDR1 MNHNY and CDR2 SVGAGI (reference sequence). V was pared by 3 bases and J by 8 bases, with 10 bases between. The CDR3 covers 13 residues. The CDR3 DNA follows: TGTGCCAGCAGTTATGGGCCAACCGAAAAACTGTTTTTT. This codes for CASSYGPTEKLFF.